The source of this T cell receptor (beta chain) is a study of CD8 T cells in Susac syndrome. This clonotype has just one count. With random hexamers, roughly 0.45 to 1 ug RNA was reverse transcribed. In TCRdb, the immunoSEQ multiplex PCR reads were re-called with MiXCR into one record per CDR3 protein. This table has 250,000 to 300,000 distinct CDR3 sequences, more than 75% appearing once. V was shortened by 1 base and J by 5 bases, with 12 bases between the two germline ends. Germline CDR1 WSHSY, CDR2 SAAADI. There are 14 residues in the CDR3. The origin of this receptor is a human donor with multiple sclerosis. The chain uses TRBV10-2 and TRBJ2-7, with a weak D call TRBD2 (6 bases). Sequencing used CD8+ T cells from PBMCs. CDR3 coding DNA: TGCGCCAGCAGTGAGTGGGAGGAGGTGGACGAGCAGTACTTC. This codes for CASSEWEEVDEQYF.